This is a list of T cell receptor beta chains from one sample in a study of cytomegalovirus exposure and HLA in healthy donors. Data came from immunoSEQ multiplex PCR; TCRdb stores just in-frame clones and leaves some out. The data show about 130,000 clones, 80% seen once. Specimen: PBMCs. These receptors came from a man between 40 and 49 years old in good health and CMV-seronegative. CDR3s include the opening cysteine and the closing phenylalanine or tryptophan. A D gene is named only where the DNA matches it firmly. The size of a clone is reported for some rows only, either as once, few or many, or as a class for expanded clones.

v_call: TRBV10-3
clone_size: .
j_call: TRBJ2-7
d_call: .
cdr3_aa: CAISSGGLAPSFHEQYF
cdr3_nt: TGTGCCATCAGCTCTGGAGGGCTAGCGCCTTCTTTTCACGAGCAGTACTTC

v_call: TRBV28
clone_size: once
j_call: TRBJ1-3
d_call: .
cdr3_aa: CASSSVRAGNTIYF
cdr3_nt: TGTGCCAGCAGTTCTGTGCGGGCTGGAAACACCATATATTTT

v_call: TRBV28
clone_size: .
j_call: TRBJ1-2
d_call: .
cdr3_aa: CASSLPTGQHYGYTF
cdr3_nt: TGTGCCAGCAGTCTCCCTACAGGGCAACACTATGGCTACACCTTC

v_call: TRBV28
clone_size: .
j_call: TRBJ1-4
d_call: .
cdr3_aa: CASSSSGGWGEKLFF
cdr3_nt: TGTGCCAGCAGTTCCTCGGGGGGGTGGGGTGAAAAACTGTTTTTT

v_call: TRBV6-5
clone_size: .
j_call: TRBJ2-1
d_call: TRBD1
cdr3_aa: CASSYSGGPVYEQFF
cdr3_nt: TGTGCCAGCAGTTACTCAGGGGGCCCGGTCTATGAGCAGTTCTTC

v_call: TRBV4-2
clone_size: .
j_call: TRBJ2-2
d_call: .
cdr3_aa: CASSQEWSNTGELFF
cdr3_nt: TGTGCCAGCAGCCAAGAATGGTCAAACACGGGGGAGCTGTTTTTT

v_call: TRBV2
clone_size: .
j_call: TRBJ1-1
d_call: .
cdr3_aa: CASRQGYPTEAFF
cdr3_nt: TGTGCCAGCAGGCAGGGGTACCCTACTGAAGCTTTCTTT

v_call: TRBV2
clone_size: .
j_call: TRBJ2-1
d_call: .
cdr3_aa: CASNPSVNNEQFF
cdr3_nt: TGTGCCAGCAATCCTAGCGTAAACAATGAGCAGTTCTTC

v_call: TRBV7-3
clone_size: once
j_call: TRBJ2-2
d_call: TRBD2
cdr3_aa: CASSLTSSGRVTGELFF
cdr3_nt: TGTGCCAGCAGCTTAACTTCGAGCGGGAGGGTCACCGGGGAGCTGTTTTTT

v_call: TRBV4-2
clone_size: .
j_call: TRBJ2-2
d_call: TRBD1
cdr3_aa: CASSPSTGAGTGELFF
cdr3_nt: TGTGCCAGCAGCCCGTCCACAGGGGCGGGCACCGGGGAGCTGTTTTTT

v_call: TRBV11-2
clone_size: once
j_call: TRBJ2-1
d_call: TRBD2
cdr3_aa: CASSFGLGNEQFF
cdr3_nt: TGTGCCAGCAGCTTCGGACTAGGCAATGAGCAGTTCTTC

v_call: TRBV11-2
clone_size: .
j_call: TRBJ1-5
d_call: .
cdr3_aa: CASSLGLQGNQPQHF
cdr3_nt: TGTGCCAGCAGCTTGGGACTACAGGGAAATCAGCCCCAGCATTTT

v_call: TRBV28
clone_size: .
j_call: TRBJ2-7
d_call: TRBD1
cdr3_aa: CASSPGQTYEQYF
cdr3_nt: TGTGCCAGCAGTCCGGGACAGACCTACGAGCAGTACTTC

v_call: TRBV6-5
clone_size: .
j_call: TRBJ1-1
d_call: TRBD1
cdr3_aa: CASSYFGTENTEAFF
cdr3_nt: TGTGCCAGCAGTTATTTCGGGACAGAGAACACTGAAGCTTTCTTT

v_call: TRBV2
clone_size: few
j_call: TRBJ2-2
d_call: .
cdr3_aa: CASRLAITGELFF
cdr3_nt: TGTGCCAGCAGACTAGCAATCACCGGGGAGCTGTTTTTT

v_call: TRBV7-2
clone_size: .
j_call: TRBJ2-5
d_call: TRBD1
cdr3_aa: CASSQGAVETQYF
cdr3_nt: TGTGCCAGCAGCCAGGGGGCCGTAGAGACCCAGTACTTC

v_call: TRBV28
clone_size: .
j_call: TRBJ2-1
d_call: .
cdr3_aa: CASGKGESSYNEQFF
cdr3_nt: TGTGCCAGCGGTAAGGGAGAGAGCTCCTACAATGAGCAGTTCTTC

v_call: TRBV29-1
clone_size: once
j_call: TRBJ2-3
d_call: .
cdr3_aa: CSVTEGGDTQYF
cdr3_nt: TGCAGCGTTACGGAGGGAGGAGATACGCAGTATTTT

v_call: TRBV14
clone_size: once
j_call: TRBJ2-5
d_call: TRBD1
cdr3_aa: CASSQDGVDRPQETQYF
cdr3_nt: TGTGCCAGCAGCCAAGATGGGGTGGACAGGCCCCAAGAGACCCAGTACTTC

v_call: TRBV30
clone_size: few
j_call: TRBJ1-5
d_call: .
cdr3_aa: CAWSVLGNQPQHF
cdr3_nt: TGTGCCTGGAGTGTACTGGGCAATCAGCCCCAGCATTTT

v_call: TRBV7-8
clone_size: .
j_call: TRBJ2-5
d_call: .
cdr3_aa: CASSLDPSRGTQYF
cdr3_nt: TGTGCCAGCAGCTTAGATCCTAGCAGAGGGACCCAGTACTTC

v_call: TRBV4-1
clone_size: few
j_call: TRBJ1-1
d_call: .
cdr3_aa: CASSQDLIDSRKAFF
cdr3_nt: TGCGCCAGCAGCCAAGATCTAATAGACAGTCGGAAGGCTTTCTTT

v_call: TRBV25-1
clone_size: .
j_call: TRBJ2-1
d_call: .
cdr3_aa: CASPARQLSSYNEQFF
cdr3_nt: TGTGCCAGCCCCGCCCGACAGCTGAGCTCCTACAATGAGCAGTTCTTC

v_call: TRBV5-4
clone_size: .
j_call: TRBJ2-5
d_call: .
cdr3_aa: CASSSRREETQYF
cdr3_nt: TGTGCCAGCAGCTCGCGCCGAGAGGAGACCCAGTACTTC

v_call: TRBV7-9
clone_size: .
j_call: TRBJ1-5
d_call: .
cdr3_aa: CASSLQGNQPQHF
cdr3_nt: TGTGCCAGCAGCTTACAGGGCAATCAGCCCCAGCATTTT

v_call: TRBV19
clone_size: .
j_call: TRBJ2-3
d_call: TRBD2
cdr3_aa: CASSTLAGEIDTQYF
cdr3_nt: TGTGCCAGTAGCACACTAGCGGGAGAAATAGATACGCAGTATTTT

v_call: TRBV7-2
clone_size: .
j_call: TRBJ1-1
d_call: .
cdr3_aa: CASSLGPGGNTEAFF
cdr3_nt: TGTGCCAGCAGCTTAGGGCCCGGGGGGAACACTGAAGCTTTCTTT

v_call: TRBV5-1
clone_size: once
j_call: TRBJ2-5
d_call: .
cdr3_aa: CASGSRTSQETQYF
cdr3_nt: TGCGCCAGCGGATCTAGGACAAGTCAAGAGACCCAGTACTTC

v_call: TRBV18
clone_size: .
j_call: TRBJ2-7
d_call: TRBD1
cdr3_aa: CASSLTGTGGYEQYF
cdr3_nt: TGTGCCAGCTCACTGACCGGGACAGGGGGCTACGAGCAGTACTTC

v_call: TRBV5-1
clone_size: .
j_call: TRBJ1-1
d_call: .
cdr3_aa: CASSFGGGTAEAFF
cdr3_nt: TGCGCCAGCAGCTTTGGGGGAGGTACGGCTGAAGCTTTCTTT

v_call: TRBV27
clone_size: .
j_call: TRBJ2-1
d_call: .
cdr3_aa: CASSPWTTYNEQFF
cdr3_nt: TGTGCCAGCAGTCCGTGGACTACTTACAATGAGCAGTTCTTC

v_call: TRBV4-1
clone_size: .
j_call: TRBJ2-4
d_call: .
cdr3_aa: CASSQGLARGLAKNIQYF
cdr3_nt: TGCGCCAGCAGCCAGGGGCTAGCGAGAGGTCTAGCCAAAAACATTCAGTACTTC

v_call: TRBV5-1
clone_size: .
j_call: TRBJ1-1
d_call: .
cdr3_aa: CASSLSDMNTEAFF
cdr3_nt: TGCGCCAGCAGCTTGTCAGACATGAACACTGAAGCTTTCTTT

v_call: TRBV10-3
clone_size: .
j_call: TRBJ2-7
d_call: .
cdr3_aa: CAIGQPKNYEQYF
cdr3_nt: TGTGCCATCGGACAGCCTAAAAACTACGAGCAGTACTTC

v_call: TRBV7-2
clone_size: .
j_call: TRBJ1-1
d_call: .
cdr3_aa: CASSLYTSNTEAFF
cdr3_nt: TGTGCCAGCAGCTTGTATACCAGTAACACTGAAGCTTTCTTT

v_call: TRBV5-4
clone_size: .
j_call: TRBJ2-5
d_call: TRBD2
cdr3_aa: CASSLALTSGGKETQYF
cdr3_nt: TGTGCCAGCAGCTTGGCCCTGACTAGCGGGGGGAAAGAGACCCAGTACTTC

v_call: TRBV28
clone_size: .
j_call: TRBJ2-5
d_call: TRBD1
cdr3_aa: CASRYRGRETQYF
cdr3_nt: TGTGCCAGCAGATACAGGGGGCGAGAGACCCAGTACTTC

v_call: TRBV19
clone_size: .
j_call: TRBJ1-5
d_call: .
cdr3_aa: CASSILQHF
cdr3_nt: TGTGCCAGTAGTATCTTACAGCATTTT

v_call: TRBV7-9
clone_size: few
j_call: TRBJ2-1
d_call: TRBD2
cdr3_aa: CASRTSGGADEQFF
cdr3_nt: TGTGCCAGCAGGACTAGCGGGGGGGCGGATGAGCAGTTCTTC

v_call: TRBV6-5
clone_size: .
j_call: TRBJ1-2
d_call: .
cdr3_aa: CASSYSGTNYGYTF
cdr3_nt: TGTGCCAGCAGTTACTCGGGCACCAACTATGGCTACACCTTC

v_call: TRBV27
clone_size: .
j_call: TRBJ2-7
d_call: TRBD1
cdr3_aa: CASSQGRGQGFYEQYF
cdr3_nt: TGTGCCAGCAGCCAGGGTAGGGGACAGGGCTTCTACGAGCAGTACTTC

v_call: TRBV28
clone_size: .
j_call: TRBJ2-2
d_call: TRBD2
cdr3_aa: CASTSLAGNTGELFF
cdr3_nt: TGTGCCAGCACGTCACTAGCGGGGAACACCGGGGAGCTGTTTTTT

v_call: TRBV19
clone_size: .
j_call: TRBJ1-3
d_call: .
cdr3_aa: CATGHQGNTIYF
cdr3_nt: TGTGCCACCGGACACCAAGGAAACACCATATATTTT

v_call: TRBV7-2
clone_size: .
j_call: TRBJ2-5
d_call: .
cdr3_aa: CASSLGGTQETQYF
cdr3_nt: TGTGCCAGCAGCTTAGGGGGCACCCAAGAGACCCAGTACTTC

v_call: TRBV5-5
clone_size: .
j_call: TRBJ1-2
d_call: TRBD1
cdr3_aa: CASTLTGTGGSGSYGYTF
cdr3_nt: TGTGCCAGCACTTTGACCGGGACAGGGGGCAGCGGTAGTTATGGCTACACCTTC

v_call: TRBV5-1
clone_size: .
j_call: TRBJ2-7
d_call: TRBD2
cdr3_aa: CASSLGQGGSYEQYF
cdr3_nt: TGCGCCAGCAGCTTGGGCCAGGGAGGGTCCTACGAGCAGTACTTC

v_call: TRBV21-1
clone_size: .
j_call: TRBJ1-4
d_call: .
cdr3_aa: CASSDPGRRNEKLFF
cdr3_nt: TGTGCCAGCAGCGATCCCGGGAGAAGAAATGAAAAACTGTTTTTT

v_call: TRBV30
clone_size: .
j_call: TRBJ1-5
d_call: .
cdr3_aa: CAWAEDSNQPQHF
cdr3_nt: TGTGCCTGGGCCGAGGATAGCAATCAGCCCCAGCATTTT

v_call: TRBV5-4
clone_size: .
j_call: TRBJ1-6
d_call: .
cdr3_aa: CAASGGSYNSPLHF
cdr3_nt: TGTGCCGCCTCAGGAGGCTCCTATAATTCACCCCTCCACTTT

v_call: TRBV7-3
clone_size: .
j_call: TRBJ2-1
d_call: .
cdr3_aa: CASSSRQGSYNEQFF
cdr3_nt: TGTGCCAGCAGCTCCCGGCAGGGGTCGTACAATGAGCAGTTCTTC

v_call: TRBV19
clone_size: .
j_call: TRBJ1-5
d_call: TRBD1
cdr3_aa: CASSMQGVSGNQPQHF
cdr3_nt: TGTGCCAGTAGTATGCAGGGGGTATCGGGCAATCAGCCCCAGCATTTT

v_call: TRBV30
clone_size: .
j_call: TRBJ2-7
d_call: .
cdr3_aa: CAWALRAGVSYEQYF
cdr3_nt: TGTGCCTGGGCCCTTCGGGCAGGGGTGAGCTACGAGCAGTACTTC